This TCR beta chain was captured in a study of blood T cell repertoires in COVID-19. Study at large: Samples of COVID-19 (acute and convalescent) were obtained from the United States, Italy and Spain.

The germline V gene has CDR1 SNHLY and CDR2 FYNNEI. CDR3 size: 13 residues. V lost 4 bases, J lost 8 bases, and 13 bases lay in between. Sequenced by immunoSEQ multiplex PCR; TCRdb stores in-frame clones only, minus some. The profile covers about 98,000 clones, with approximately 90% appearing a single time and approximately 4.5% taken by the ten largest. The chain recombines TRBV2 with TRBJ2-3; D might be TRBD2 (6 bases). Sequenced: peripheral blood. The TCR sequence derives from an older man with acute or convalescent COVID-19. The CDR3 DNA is TGTGCCAGCAGTGTGGCGAGGGGAGGTACGCAGTATTTT. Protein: CASSVARGGTQYF. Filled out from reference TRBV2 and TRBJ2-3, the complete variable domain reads EPEVTQTPSHQVTQMGQEVILRCVPISNHLYFYWYRQILGQKVEFLVSFYNNEISEKSEIFDDQFSVERPDGSNFTLKIRSTKLEDSAMYFCASSVARGGTQYFGPGTRLTVL.